This T cell receptor (beta chain) was sequenced in a study of spatial heterogeneity in lung cancer. Broader study findings: Ubiquitous expanded tumor TCRs appeared in blood more at resection than follow-up.

Indicated time point: sample taken at primary tumor resection. The table lists this clonotype with many counts. Its antigen is still unknown. MiXCR was run by TCRdb on the 5' RACE reads, yielding one entry per CDR3 protein. The repertoire consists of 60,000 to 90,000 distinct CDR3 sequences, with roughly 8% occurring once and the leading ten covering 6% to 7%. Germline assignment: CDR1 MNHEY and CDR2 SMNVEV (reference sequence). This CDR3 spans 14 amino acids. The V end was cut by 2 bases, the J end by 1 base, with 9 bases between. The sequence derives from a male donor with early-stage non-small cell lung cancer. This sample comprised PBMCs, obtained at surgery. The V and J genes are TRBV27 and TRBJ2-7; D gene ambiguous. Here the CDR3 DNA reads TGTGCCAGCAGTTTAGGAAAAGGGTCCTACGAGCAGTACTTC. This translates into CASSLGKGSYEQYF.